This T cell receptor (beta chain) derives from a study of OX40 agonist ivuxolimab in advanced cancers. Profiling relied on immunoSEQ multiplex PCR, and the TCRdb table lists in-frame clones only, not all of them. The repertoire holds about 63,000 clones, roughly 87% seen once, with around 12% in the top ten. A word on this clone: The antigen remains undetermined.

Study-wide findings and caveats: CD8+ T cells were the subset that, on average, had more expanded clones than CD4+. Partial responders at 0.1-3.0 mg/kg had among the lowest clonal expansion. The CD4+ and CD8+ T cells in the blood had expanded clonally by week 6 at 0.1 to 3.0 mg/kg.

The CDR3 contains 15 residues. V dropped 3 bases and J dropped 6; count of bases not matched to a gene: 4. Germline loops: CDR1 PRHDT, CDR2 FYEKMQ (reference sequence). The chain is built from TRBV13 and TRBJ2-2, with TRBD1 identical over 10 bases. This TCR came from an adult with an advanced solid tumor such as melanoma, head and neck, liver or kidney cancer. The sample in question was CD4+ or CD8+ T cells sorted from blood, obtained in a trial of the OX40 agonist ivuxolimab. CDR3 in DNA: TGTGCCAGCAGCTTTATGACAGGGGGCTCCGGGGAGCTGTTTTTT. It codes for CASSFMTGGSGELFF.